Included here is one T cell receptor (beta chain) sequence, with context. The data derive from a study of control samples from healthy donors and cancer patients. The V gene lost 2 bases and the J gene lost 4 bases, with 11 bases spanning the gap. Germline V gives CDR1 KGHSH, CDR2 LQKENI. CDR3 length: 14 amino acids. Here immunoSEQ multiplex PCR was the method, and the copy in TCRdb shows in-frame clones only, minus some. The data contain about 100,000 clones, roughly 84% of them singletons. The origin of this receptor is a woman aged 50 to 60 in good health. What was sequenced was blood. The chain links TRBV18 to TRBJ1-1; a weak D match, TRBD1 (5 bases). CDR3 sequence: CASSPGALATEAFF. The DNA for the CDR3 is TGTGCCAGCTCACCAGGGGCGCTGGCCACTGAAGCTTTCTTT.